This T cell receptor beta chain was retrieved from a study of cytomegalovirus exposure and HLA in healthy donors. Primers included in the PCR were 60 Vbeta and 13 Jbeta primers. Clones were sequenced by immunoSEQ multiplex PCR, and TCRdb holds only the in-frame ones, with some missing. The data show around 130,000 clones, 70% to 80% seen once. The study's findings and limits: Researchers reported that a few CMV-associated chains were confirmed in vitro as CMV antigen-specific.

The V gene's germline CDR1 is KGHSH and CDR2 LQKENI. V was trimmed by 4 bases and J by 0 bases, leaving 18 bases between them. The CDR3 is made up of 17 amino acids. For this clone: Antigen: not known.

The receptor's source is a woman aged 50 to 60 in good health and CMV-seronegative. The chain joins TRBV18 to TRBJ1-1, with D perhaps matching TRBD1 (6 bases). The source material was PBMCs. CDR3 residues: CASSLSRPGQLNTEAFF. CDR3 DNA sequence: TGTGCCAGCTCACTCTCCCGGCCGGGACAATTGAACACTGAAGCTTTCTTT. Using reference TRBV18 and TRBJ1-1 for the parts outside the CDR3, the full variable domain is NAGVMQNPRHLVRRRGQEARLRCSPMKGHSHVYWYRQLPEEGLKFMVYLQKENIIDESGMPKERFSAEFPKEGPSILRIQQVVRGDSAAYFCASSLSRPGQLNTEAFFGQGTRLTVV.